This paragraph covers one TCR beta chain sequence. Its specificity is unknown. In the PCR, 60 Vbeta and 13 Jbeta primers were used. The repertoire was sequenced with immunoSEQ multiplex PCR; TCRdb's copy has only in-frame clones and lacks some. The clone table shows 90,000 to 150,000 clones, with the ten largest holding around 3.9%. This sample stems from a study of cytomegalovirus exposure and HLA in healthy donors. Study-wide findings and caveats: When analyzed later, the rates of TCR association showed variation by HLA locus, with DRB1 the most and HLA-C the fewest. In a later analysis, a missense DCLRE1C variant was linked to TCR beta V- and J-gene trimming.

The V end was cut by 2 bases, the J end by 3 bases, with 26 bases between. The CDR3 totals 20 residues. The germline V gene has CDR1 WNHNN and CDR2 SYGVQD (reference sequence). This TCR derives from a man between 18 and 35 years old in good health and CMV-seronegative. The V call is TRBV10-1, the J call TRBJ1-5, with D possibly TRBD1 on 6 matching bases. Sequenced sample: PBMCs. In DNA form, the CDR3 reads TGCGCCAGCAGTGAGCAACCGAGAGACAGGCCCCCACCTCCCAATCAGCCCCAGCATTTT. Translation: CASSEQPRDRPPPPNQPQHF.